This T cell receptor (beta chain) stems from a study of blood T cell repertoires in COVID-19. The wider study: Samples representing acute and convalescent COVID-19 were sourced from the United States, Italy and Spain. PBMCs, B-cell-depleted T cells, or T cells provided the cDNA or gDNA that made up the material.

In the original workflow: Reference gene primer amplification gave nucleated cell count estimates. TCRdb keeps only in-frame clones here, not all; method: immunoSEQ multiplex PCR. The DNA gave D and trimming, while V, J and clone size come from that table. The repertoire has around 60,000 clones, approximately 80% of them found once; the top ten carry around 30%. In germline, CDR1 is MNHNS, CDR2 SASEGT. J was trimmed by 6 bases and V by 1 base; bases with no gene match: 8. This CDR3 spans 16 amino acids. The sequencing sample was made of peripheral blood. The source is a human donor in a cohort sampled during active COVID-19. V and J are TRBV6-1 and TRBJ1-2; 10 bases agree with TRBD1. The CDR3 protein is CASSEDWDRGVNGYTF. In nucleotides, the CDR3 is TGTGCCAGCAGTGAAGATTGGGACAGGGGTGTTAATGGCTACACCTTC.